The entry below gives a single T cell receptor beta chain sequence along with its context. As yet, its antigen is unknown. An equimolar mix of two oligonucleotides served as the beta constant-region primer for TRBC1 and TRBC2. Nested alpha and beta constant-region primers with the SP2 primer drove four PCR rounds on ligated cDNA. TCRdb itself ran the UMI-ligation and nested PCR reads through MiXCR, one entry per CDR3 protein. The sample shows under 150,000 distinct CDR3 sequences, 15% to 25% of them seen only once. Four subsets defined by CD45RA and CD27 were sorted after CD3, CD4, CD8 and live/dead staining. V was trimmed by 3 bases and J by 9 bases, leaving 13 bases between them. The CDR3 is made up of 14 amino acids. CDR1 and CDR2 (germline): SGDLS, YYNGEE. This sample is part of a study of naive and memory T cell subsets. General study findings and limits: Diversity fell and Gini index rose from naive through CM, EM, EMRA. No ground truth validated the naive and memory repertoire findings. Over 90% of naive TCR sequences appeared only once, unlike memory subsets. Naive repertoires, especially CD8, held a few larger clonotypes, possibly memory cells re-expressing CD45RA.

This chain uses TRBV9 with TRBJ1-6; D might be TRBD1 (5 bases). What was sequenced was naive CD8+ T cells from blood. This sequence was found in a human donor in good health. Here the CDR3 reads CASSGGGGSSPLHF. The CDR3 region has the DNA TGTGCCAGCAGCGGGGGGGGAGGAAGTTCACCCCTCCACTTT.